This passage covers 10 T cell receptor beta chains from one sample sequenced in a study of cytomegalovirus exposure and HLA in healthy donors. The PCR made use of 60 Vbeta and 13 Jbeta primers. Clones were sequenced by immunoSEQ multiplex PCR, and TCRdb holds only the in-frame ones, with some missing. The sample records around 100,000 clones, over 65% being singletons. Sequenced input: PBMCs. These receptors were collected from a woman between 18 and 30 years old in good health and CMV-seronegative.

The CDR3 reads CASSSIWTEMTDTQYF. CDR3 DNA sequence: TGTGCCAGCAGTTCTATATGGACTGAAATGACAGATACGCAGTATTTT. The V gene is TRBV27, the J gene TRBJ2-3; weak D call: TRBD2 (5 bases). Germline V gene data show CDR1 as MNHEY and CDR2 as SMNVEV (reference sequence). V lost 4 bases to trimming and J lost 3 bases, with 17 bases between them. The CDR3 consists of 16 residues.

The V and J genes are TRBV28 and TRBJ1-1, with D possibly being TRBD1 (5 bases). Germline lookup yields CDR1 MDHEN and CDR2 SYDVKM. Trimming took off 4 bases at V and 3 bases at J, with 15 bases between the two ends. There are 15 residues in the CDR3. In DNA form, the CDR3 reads TGTGCCAGCAGTTCGTCAATTGGGGGGGACACTGAAGCTTTCTTT. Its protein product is CASSSSIGGDTEAFF.

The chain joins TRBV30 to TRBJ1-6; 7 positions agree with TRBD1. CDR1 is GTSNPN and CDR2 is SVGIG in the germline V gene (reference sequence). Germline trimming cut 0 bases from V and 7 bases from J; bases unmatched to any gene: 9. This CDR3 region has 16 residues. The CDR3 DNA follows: TGTGCCTGGAGTGTGGGTCGGACAGGCGTAAATTCACCCCTCCACTTT. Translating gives CAWSVGRTGVNSPLHF.

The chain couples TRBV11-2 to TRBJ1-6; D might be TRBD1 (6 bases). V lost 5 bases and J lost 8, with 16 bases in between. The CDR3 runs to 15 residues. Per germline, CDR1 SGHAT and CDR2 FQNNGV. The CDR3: CASSLKGGSDSPLHF. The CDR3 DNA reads TGTGCCAGCAGCCTGAAGGGGGGGTCGGATTCACCCCTCCACTTT.

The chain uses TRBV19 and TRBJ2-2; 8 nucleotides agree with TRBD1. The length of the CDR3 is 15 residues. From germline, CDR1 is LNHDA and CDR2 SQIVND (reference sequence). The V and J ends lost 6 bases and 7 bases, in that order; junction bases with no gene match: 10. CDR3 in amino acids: CASSAAGGLSGELFF. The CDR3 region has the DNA TGTGCCAGTAGCGCTGCAGGGGGCTTAAGCGGGGAGCTGTTTTTT.

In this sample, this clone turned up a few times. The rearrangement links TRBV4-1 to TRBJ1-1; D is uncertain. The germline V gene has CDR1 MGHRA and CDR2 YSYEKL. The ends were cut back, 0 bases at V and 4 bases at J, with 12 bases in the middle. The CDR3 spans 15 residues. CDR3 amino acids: CASSQDLGRSTEAFF. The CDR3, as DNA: TGCGCCAGCAGCCAAGATCTAGGCAGATCCACTGAAGCTTTCTTT.

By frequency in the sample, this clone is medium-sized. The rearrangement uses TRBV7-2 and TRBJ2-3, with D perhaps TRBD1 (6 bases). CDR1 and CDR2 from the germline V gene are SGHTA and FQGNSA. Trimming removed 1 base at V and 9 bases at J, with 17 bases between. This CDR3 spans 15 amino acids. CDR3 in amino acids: CASSLGGTRGGTQYF. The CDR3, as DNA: TGTGCCAGCAGCTTAGGGGGGACAAGGGGTGGAACGCAGTATTTT.

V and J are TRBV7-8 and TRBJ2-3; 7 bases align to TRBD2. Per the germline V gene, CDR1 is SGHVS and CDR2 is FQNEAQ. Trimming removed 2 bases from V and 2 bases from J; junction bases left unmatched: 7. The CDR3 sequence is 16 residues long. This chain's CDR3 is CASSLWWEGPTDTQYF. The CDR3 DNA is TGTGCCAGCAGCTTATGGTGGGAGGGCCCCACAGATACGCAGTATTTT.

CDR3 sequence: CASSLDGILGETQYF. The CDR3 DNA reads TGCGCCAGCAGCTTGGACGGGATCCTCGGAGAGACCCAGTACTTC. The rearrangement uses TRBV5-1 and TRBJ2-5; D might be TRBD2 (5 bases). This CDR3 has 15 residues. Germline V gene data show CDR1 as SGHRS and CDR2 as YFSETQ. The V gene lost 0 bases and the J gene lost 4 bases, with 13 bases spanning the gap.

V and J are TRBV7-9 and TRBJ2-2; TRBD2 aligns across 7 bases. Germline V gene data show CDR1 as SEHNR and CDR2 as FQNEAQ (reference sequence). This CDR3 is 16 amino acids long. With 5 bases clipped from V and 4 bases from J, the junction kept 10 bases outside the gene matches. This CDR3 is CASSLLGGTPTGELFF. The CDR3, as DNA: TGTGCCAGCAGCCTTCTGGGGGGGACTCCCACCGGGGAGCTGTTTTTT.